The present entry profiles one T cell receptor (beta chain) with its context. Its antigen is currently unknown. Primers for the PCR totalled 60 Vbeta and 13 Jbeta. Sequenced by immunoSEQ multiplex PCR; TCRdb stores in-frame clones only, minus some. This sample yields about 150,000 clones, of which about three quarters are seen a single time; 8% to 13% belongs to the top ten. This entry comes from a study of cytomegalovirus exposure and HLA in healthy donors. Study-wide findings and caveats: About 87% or about 30% of the time was how often most TCR beta V segments were productive, according to an earlier analysis. Cytomegalovirus-associated status was assigned to approximately 160 TCR beta chains. Later on, analysis showed that most CMV-associated TCR beta chains appeared to be HLA-restricted. CMV serostatus was the sole immune exposure information available.

CDR3 length: 14 residues. Germline-derived CDR1 and CDR2 are PRHDT and FYEKMQ (reference sequence). V shed 3 bases and J 2 bases; nucleotides not matched to a gene: 4. The sequence was collected from a man aged 30 to 39 in good health and CMV-seropositive. The gene calls are TRBV13 and TRBJ2-7, with TRBD2 identical over 7 bases. Sequenced material: PBMCs. The CDR3 here is CASSFSGTTYEQYF. CDR3 in DNA: TGTGCCAGCAGCTTCAGCGGGACGACCTACGAGCAGTACTTC.